What follows are 2 T cell receptor beta chains derived from one specimen sequenced in a study of CD8 T cells in ankylosing spondylitis. TCRdb recomputed calls from the 5' RACE reads with MiXCR, one row per CDR3 protein. The sample records around 160,000 distinct CDR3 sequences, roughly 12% being singletons. What was sequenced was blood, either unsorted or a sorted T cell fraction (not recorded which). The receptors derive from a male donor with ankylosing spondylitis or in good health (not recorded which).

This clonotype showed up many times. The chain carries TRBV4-3 and TRBJ1-2; 8 nucleotides agree with TRBD1. Germline assignment: CDR1 LGHNA and CDR2 YSLEER. This CDR3 is built from 14 residues. Trimming at V came to 0 bases and at J to 8 bases, leaving 5 bases not matched to a gene. The DNA for the CDR3 is TGCGCCAGCAGCCAAGACCCAGGGGGCGCCGGCTACACCTTC. It yields the protein CASSQDPGGAGYTF.

This clonotype has ten or more counts. The gene calls are TRBV12-3 or TRBV12-4 and TRBJ1-1; D possibly corresponds to TRBD1 (5 bases). CDR3 length: 14 residues. The V gene lost 6 bases and the J gene lost 4 bases, with 15 bases spanning the gap. The CDR3 nucleotides are TGTGCCAGCAGCCACACAGGTTTGAGCACTGAAGCTTTCTTT. As protein: CASSHTGLSTEAFF.